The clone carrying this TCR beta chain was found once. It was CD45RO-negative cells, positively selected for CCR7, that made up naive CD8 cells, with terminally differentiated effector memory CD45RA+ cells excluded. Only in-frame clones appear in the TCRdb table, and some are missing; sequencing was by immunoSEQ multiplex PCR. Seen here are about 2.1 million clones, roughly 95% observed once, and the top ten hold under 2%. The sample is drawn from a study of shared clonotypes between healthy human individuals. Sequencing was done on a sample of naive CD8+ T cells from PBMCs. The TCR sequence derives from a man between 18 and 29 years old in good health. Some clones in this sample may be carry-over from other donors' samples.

The CDR3 reads CASWRVADTQYF. The CDR3 DNA reads as TGTGCCAGCTGGAGGGTTGCAGATACGCAGTATTTT. V is TRBV2 and J is TRBJ2-3, with D tentatively TRBD2 (6 bases). The CDR3 has 12 residues. V lost 8 bases to trimming and J lost 4 bases, with 10 bases between them. Germline V gene lookup returns CDR1 SNHLY and CDR2 FYNNEI.